The 9 T cell receptor beta chains below all came from one sample that was sequenced in a study of blood T cells in healthy people across ages. Primers used in a second PCR of about 7 to 12 cycles were a sample-barcoded 5' primer and a J-beta primer mix. TCRdb processed the 5' RACE reads anew with MiXCR; each CDR3 protein has one entry. This sample has 1.5 million or so distinct CDR3 sequences, with around 39% found just once. The material sequenced was blood. These receptors were obtained from a woman aged 18-35 years in good health.

This clonotype appeared many times. The chain employs TRBV6-5 and TRBJ2-7; TRBD1 might be the D (6 bases). The CDR3 consists of 12 residues. Trimming shortened V by 7 bases and J by 6 bases, and 13 bases separated the two germline ends. Germline V CDR1 and CDR2: MNHEY, SVGAGI. The CDR3 spells CASTATGREQYF. The CDR3 DNA is TGTGCCAGCACCGCCACAGGGCGCGAGCAGTACTTC.

V gene TRBV27 combines with J gene TRBJ1-2, with D unclear. The germline gives CDR1 MNHEY, CDR2 SMNVEV (reference sequence). CDR3 length: 12 residues. Trimming cost V 6 bases and J 8 bases, with 13 bases left between them. For the CDR3, the DNA is TGTGCCAGCAGGCTCCAGGTGGGAGGCTACACCTTC. Translated: CASRLQVGGYTF.

On this clonotype itself: At one of its ends the junction is not consistent with the germline gene, which may arise from a read error. J is TRBJ2-5 and V is TRBV29-1; perhaps D is TRBD1 or TRBD2 (5 bases each). CDR3 length: 15 amino acids. Looked up from germline, CDR1 is SQVTM and CDR2 is ANQGSEA. CDR3 sequence: CGVSGTFNSYNEQYF. CDR3 DNA: TGCGGCGTGTCCGGGACGTTTAACTCCTACAATGAGCAGTACTTC.

This chain uses TRBV6-5 with TRBJ1-6, with unresolved D. This CDR3 has 12 residues. Deletions cut 5 bases from V and 8 bases from J, with 7 bases between. Germline V gene sequence: CDR1 MNHEY, CDR2 SVGAGI. CDR3 loop: CASSGSDSPLHF. CDR3 coding DNA: TGTGCCAGCAGTGGGAGTGATTCACCCCTCCACTTT.

In this sample, this clonotype turned up a few times. The chain combines TRBV5-1 with TRBJ2-5; TRBD2 agrees at 15 bases. Germline V gene lookup returns CDR1 SGHRS and CDR2 YFSETQ. CDR3 size: 16 residues. The J segment lost 4 bases and the V segment lost 4 bases, leaving 5 bases of the junction unmatched. Written as DNA, the CDR3 is TGCGCCAGCAGCCTCCCGGGACTAGCGGGGGGAGAGACCCAGTACTTC. Its translation: CASSLPGLAGGETQYF. The full variable domain, its missing parts supplied by reference TRBV5-1 and TRBJ2-5, is KAGVTQTPRYLIKTRGQQVTLSCSPISGHRSVSWYQQTPGQGLQFLFEYFSETQRNKGNFPGRFSGRQFSNSRSEMNVSTLELGDSALYLCASSLPGLAGGETQYFGPGTRLLVL.

The chain employs TRBV27 and TRBJ2-2; 11 nucleotides line up with TRBD2. CDR3 length: 15 residues. Germline V gene lookup returns CDR1 MNHEY and CDR2 SMNVEV (reference sequence). V lost 7 bases and J lost 4; bases outside the gene matches: 5. CDR3 DNA sequence: TGTGCCAGCACCGGGACTAGCGGACCCACCGGGGAGCTGTTTTTT. It is translated as CASTGTSGPTGELFF.

V usage is TRBV10-3 and J usage is TRBJ2-1; TRBD2 agrees at 11 bases. V trimming: 10 bases; J trimming: 7 bases; junction bases outside the gene matches: 12. Germline V gene sequence: CDR1 ENHRY, CDR2 SYGVKD. This CDR3 contains 15 residues. CDR3 sequence: CATIDTSGSRNEQFF. The CDR3 nucleotides read TGTGCCACCATAGACACTAGCGGGAGTAGAAATGAGCAGTTCTTC.

This clonotype was detected only a few times. The J gene is TRBJ2-3, the V gene TRBV6-5; no clear D. The germline V gene has CDR1 MNHEY and CDR2 SVGAGI. With 6 bases removed from V and 6 bases from J, the gap between germline ends came to 16 bases. The CDR3 sequence is 14 residues long. As DNA, the CDR3 is TGTGCCAGCAGGGCTAGGGATCTGGCTGATACGCAGTATTTT. This sequence encodes CASRARDLADTQYF.

The chain links TRBV5-1 to TRBJ2-7, with TRBD2 matching 15 bases. The J segment lost 4 bases and the V segment lost 1 base, leaving 3 bases of the junction unmatched. CDR3 size: 16 residues. Germline assignment: CDR1 SGHRS and CDR2 YFSETQ. Here the CDR3 DNA reads TGCGCCAGCAGCTTGCCCGGGACTAGCGGGAGGTACGAGCAGTACTTC. This codes for CASSLPGTSGRYEQYF.